This T cell receptor beta chain originates from a study of blood T cell repertoires in COVID-19. In the authors' workflow: Estimation of nucleated cell counts was performed using reference gene primer amplification. Only in-frame clones appear in the TCRdb table, and some are missing; sequencing was by immunoSEQ multiplex PCR. The D gene and trimming were derived from the DNA, and the V and J assignments and clone size from that table. The repertoire holds about 74,000 clones, with about four fifths as singletons. V lost 0 bases to trimming and J lost 0 bases, with 9 bases between them. The CDR3 extends over 15 amino acids. Looked up from germline, CDR1 is SGHRS and CDR2 is YFSETQ.

This TCR was recovered from a man in his 70s with acute or convalescent COVID-19. The genes are TRBV5-1 and TRBJ1-1, with D perhaps matching TRBD1 (6 bases). Sequencing was carried out using peripheral blood. The CDR3 here is CASSLESGVNTEAFF. The CDR3 coding sequence is TGCGCCAGCAGCTTGGAGTCAGGGGTGAACACTGAAGCTTTCTTT.